This T cell receptor beta chain was sequenced in a study of molecular identifiers for immune sequencing clone quantification. From the PCR reads, TCRdb called clonotypes with MiXCR, one entry per CDR3 protein. The sample contains some 320,000 distinct CDR3 sequences, about 20% of which appear only once. This clonotype was recorded at least ten times. Its antigen is unknown. Regarding the study as a whole: Beyond 20 RNA copies, clones held over 99% of effector molecules, compared with under 1% in naive cells. Single-cell amounts of spiked Jurkat TCR RNA were reportedly detectable among approximately 1 million naive cells.

The clonotype comes from a human donor in good health. Some libraries in this study had Jurkat cell RNA spiked in. Sequencing used naive CD8+ T cells from blood, with Jurkat cell RNA spiked in. Subset given: FACS-sorted CD8+CD4-CCR7+CD45RA+ naive T cells.

The CDR3 DNA reads as TGCAGGTCGGGGGGGGGGACAGATACGCAGTATTTT. This encodes CRSGGGTDTQYF. The gene calls are TRBV20-1 and TRBJ2-3; 8 nucleotides align to TRBD2. Germline loops: CDR1 DFQATT, CDR2 SNEGSKA (reference sequence). The CDR3 is 12 residues long.